This T cell receptor (beta chain) comes out of a study of technical replicates of blood from a few donors (dated by TCRdb to about 2017). Concerning this clone itself: The specificity of this receptor is unknown. The record has no base qualities; no much larger clone is one base away.

The germline V gene provides CDR1 MDHEN and CDR2 SYDVKM. Inclusive of the bounding cysteine and phenylalanine, the CDR3 is 15 residues long. Only the CDR3 DNA is retained, 45 bases long and in frame from the first base. Trimming removed 6 bases from V and 1 base from J; the gene matches leave 7 bases unexplained. The library came from the immunoSEQ multiplex PCR assay. Sourced from immuneACCESS, this table was stored by TCRdb with only in-frame sequences that have V and J called. A share of the clones is absent; for the studies checked, an unresolved V gene accounts for under half, and the remainder has no known explanation. This sample holds just over 95,000 clones; approximately 94% were observed only once. Of the sample, 0.33% is held by the ten largest clones.

The sequencing sample was made of T cells isolated from PBMCs. The sequence came from a human donor in good health. The chain is made from TRBV28 and TRBJ2-7; TRBD1 matches 9 bases in the middle. The CDR3 protein sequence reads: CASRLGQGKSYEQYF. The nucleotides read TGTGCCAGCAGACTGGGACAGGGTAAATCCTACGAGCAGTACTTC.